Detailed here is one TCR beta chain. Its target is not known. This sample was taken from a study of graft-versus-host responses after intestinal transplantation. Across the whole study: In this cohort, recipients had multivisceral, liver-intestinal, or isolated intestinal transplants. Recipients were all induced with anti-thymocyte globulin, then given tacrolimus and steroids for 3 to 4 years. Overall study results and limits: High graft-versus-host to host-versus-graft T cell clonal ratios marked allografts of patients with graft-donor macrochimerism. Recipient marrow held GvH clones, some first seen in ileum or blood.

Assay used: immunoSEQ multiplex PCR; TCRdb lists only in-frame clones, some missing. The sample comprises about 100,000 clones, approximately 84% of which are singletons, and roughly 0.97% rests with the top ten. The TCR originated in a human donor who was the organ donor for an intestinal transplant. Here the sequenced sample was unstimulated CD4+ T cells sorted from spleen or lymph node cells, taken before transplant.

CDR3 coding DNA: TGCGCCAGCAGTAAAGGGGATGCAATTTATGAGCAGTTCTTC. Translating gives CASSKGDAIYEQFF. V and J are TRBV5-1 and TRBJ2-1, with D possibly being TRBD1 (5 bases). The germline V and J ends were trimmed by 5 bases and 8 bases, with 17 bases remaining between them. In germline, CDR1 is SGHRS, CDR2 YFSETQ. The CDR3 has 14 amino acids.